This is a list of T cell receptor beta chains from one sample in a study of CD4 T cells in relation to SARS-CoV-2 and coronaviruses. Only in-frame clones appear in the TCRdb table, and some are missing; sequencing was by immunoSEQ multiplex PCR. This repertoire shows tens of thousands of clones, roughly 88% found once; its top ten account for approximately 1.4%. The sequenced material came from memory CD4+ T cells from PBMCs. The receptors originated from a human donor in good health. Each CDR3 is given with its conserved first and last residue. The D gene is left open where the match is weak. Where a row states a size, it is once, few, many or the class of an expanded clone; other rows omit it.

clone_size	j_call	v_call	d_call	cdr3_nt	cdr3_aa
-	TRBJ2-7	TRBV6-5	TRBD1	TGTGCCAGCAGTACTGACAGGGGGCGCGGCCAGCAGTACTTC	CASSTDRGRGQQYF
-	TRBJ1-6	TRBV19	-	TGTGCCAGTAGTATTGGCAGGGGATCGAGGCATTCACCCCTCCACTTT	CASSIGRGSRHSPLHF
-	TRBJ2-1	TRBV14	-	TGTGCCAGCAGCCAAGATCGGGGGCCTTCCAATGAGCAGTTCTTC	CASSQDRGPSNEQFF
-	TRBJ2-3	TRBV6-5	TRBD2	TGTGCCAGCAGTTACAAGCGGGGGAGCACAGATACGCAGTATTTT	CASSYKRGSTDTQYF
-	TRBJ1-6	TRBV28	-	TGTGCCAGCAGTCCCGCAGGGACACCCAATAATTCACCCCTCCACTTT	CASSPAGTPNNSPLHF
-	TRBJ1-2	TRBV2	-	TGTGCCAGCAGTGAAGGGGCGCCCTCCTATGGCTACACCTTC	CASSEGAPSYGYTF
-	TRBJ2-7	TRBV12-3/TRBV12-4	TRBD1	TGTGCCAGCAGTAGGGGACAGGGCTACGAGCAGTACTTC	CASSRGQGYEQYF
-	TRBJ2-6	TRBV5-1	-	TGCGCCAGCAGCTTGGAACTCGAGGGGGCCAACGTCCTGACTTTC	CASSLELEGANVLTF
-	TRBJ2-1	TRBV4-1	-	TGCGCCAGCAGCCCACAGGAGGTCGGAGAGGGGCAGTTCTTC	CASSPQEVGEGQFF
-	TRBJ1-4	TRBV7-8	-	TGTGCCAGCAGCTTAGGATCCCTAGCCGGTGAAAAACTGTTTTTT	CASSLGSLAGEKLFF
-	TRBJ2-1	TRBV3-1/TRBV3-2	-	TGTGCCAGCAGCCGGCGCACCCGGGAAACGGGGGTAGTGCGGAGCTCCTACAATGAGCAGTTCTTC	CASSRRTRETGVVRSSYNEQFF
-	TRBJ1-4	TRBV6-5	-	TGTGCCAGCAGCCTCTCGGTTGCAACTAATGAAAAACTGTTTTTT	CASSLSVATNEKLFF
-	TRBJ2-3	TRBV30	TRBD2	TGTGCCTGGAGGGTTAAGCGGGGTAGCACAGATACGCAGTATTTT	CAWRVKRGSTDTQYF
-	TRBJ2-7	TRBV6-5	-	TGTGCCAGCAGACAACAGGGTTACGAGCAGTACTTC	CASRQQGYEQYF
-	TRBJ2-1	TRBV28	TRBD1	TGTGCCAGCAGTCTCCCCCCAGGGGGTGAGCAGTTCTTC	CASSLPPGGEQFF
-	TRBJ2-2	TRBV5-1	TRBD2	TGCGCCAGCAGCTTGGTGGCGGGAGTTTCGACCGGGGAGCTGTTTTTT	CASSLVAGVSTGELFF
-	TRBJ2-3	TRBV28	TRBD2	TGTGCCAGCAGTGACGGGACTAGCGGGAAAGGCGATTACGATACGCAGTATTTT	CASSDGTSGKGDYDTQYF
-	TRBJ2-3	TRBV6-5	TRBD2	TGTGCCAGCGGGTTCGGGAGGGCCGGGACAGATACGCAGTATTTT	CASGFGRAGTDTQYF
-	TRBJ2-7	TRBV30	-	TGTGCCTGGAGTGTTCGGGTCTCCATATCGACACACGAGCAGTACTTC	CAWSVRVSISTHEQYF
-	TRBJ1-2	TRBV6-5	TRBD1	TGTGCCAGCAGTTCCGCGACAGGGAAGAAGGGTGGCTACACCTTC	CASSSATGKKGGYTF
once	TRBJ2-3	TRBV6-6	TRBD2	TGTGCCAGCACCAGTAGCGGGAGAGGCACAGATACGCAGTATTTT	CASTSSGRGTDTQYF
-	TRBJ1-6	TRBV7-8	-	TGTGCCAGCAGCTTAGGTCGGGGGGGGACCTATAATTCACCCCTCCACTTT	CASSLGRGGTYNSPLHF
-	TRBJ2-7	TRBV24-1	-	TGTGCCACCAGTGATGGGGGAACCTCCTACGAGCAGTACTTC	CATSDGGTSYEQYF